The 9 T cell receptor beta chains in this list originate from one sample, sequenced in a study of CD8+ T cells in alopecia areata. As to treatment: oral pan-JAK inhibitor, 5-10 mg twice daily. Isolated RNA was reverse transcribed into cDNA used as the sequencing template. Assay: immunoSEQ multiplex PCR; the TCRdb copy retains only in-frame clones and omits some. The sample records around 300,000 clones, about 60% being singletons. The sequencing here drew on CD4+ T cells sorted from blood, taken at week 52, from a patient treated with tofacitinib. The receptors shown here come from a human donor with alopecia areata.

The rearrangement joins TRBV19 to TRBJ1-1; D may be TRBD1 (6 bases). V dropped 7 bases and J dropped 4 bases, with 22 bases sitting between them. CDR3 length: 16 amino acids. Germline CDR1 reads LNHDA; CDR2 reads SQIVND (reference sequence). The CDR3 loop reads CASTALGGIQSTEAFF. The CDR3 coding sequence is TGTGCCAGTACTGCACTAGGGGGAATACAGTCCACTGAAGCTTTCTTT.

This clone was seen a single time. The chain combines TRBV30 with TRBJ1-1; no definite D call. There are 10 residues in the CDR3. Per the germline V gene, CDR1 is GTSNPN and CDR2 is SVGIG (reference sequence). Trimming pared 2 bases from V and 6 bases from J, leaving 4 bases between. The CDR3 DNA sequence: TGTGCCTGGAGTCAGGCTGAAGCTTTCTTT. It yields the protein CAWSQAEAFF.

This clone was observed a handful of times. The V call is TRBV14, the J call TRBJ1-6; TRBD1 matches 9 bases. V dropped 3 bases and J dropped 10; count of bases not matched to a gene: 7. Germline CDR1 is SGHDN and CDR2 is FVKESK. The CDR3 is made up of 15 amino acids. The CDR3 spells CASSQGTGYRSPLHF. CDR3 sequence (DNA): TGTGCCAGCAGCCAGGGGACAGGGTATCGATCACCCCTCCACTTT.

V gene TRBV7-2 combines with J gene TRBJ1-6; TRBD1 matches at 7 bases. V shed 2 bases, J shed 6 bases, and the junction held 4 bases outside the gene matches. The CDR3 sequence is 15 residues long. In germline, CDR1 is SGHTA, CDR2 FQGNSA. The CDR3 here is CASSLLGQINSPLHF. In nucleotides, the CDR3 is TGTGCCAGCAGCTTACTGGGACAGATTAATTCACCCCTCCACTTT.

The chain carries TRBV2 and TRBJ2-2; D uncertain. With 3 bases removed from V and 7 bases from J, the gap between germline ends came to 6 bases. The germline V gene encodes CDR1 SNHLY and CDR2 FYNNEI. The CDR3 has 12 residues. In DNA form, the CDR3 reads TGTGCCAGCAGTGAGCAGCACGGGGAGCTGTTTTTT. Translated, it gives CASSEQHGELFF.

The chain combines TRBV27 with TRBJ2-1; 12 nucleotides align to TRBD2. The V gene's germline CDR1 is MNHEY and CDR2 SMNVEV (reference sequence). CDR3 length: 17 amino acids. The V and J ends lost 4 bases and 2 bases, in that order; junction bases with no gene match: 6. CDR3 sequence (DNA): TGTGCCAGCAGTTCCCAAGCTAGCGGGGGGGCCTACAATGAGCAGTTCTTC. Translated, it gives CASSSQASGGAYNEQFF.

This clone was seen more than once but under ten times. This chain joins TRBV7-3 and TRBJ2-5; perhaps TRBD1 as D (5 bases). The CDR3 runs to 14 residues. V dropped 4 bases and J dropped 1 base, with 10 bases sitting between them. CDR1 and CDR2 from the germline V gene are SGHTA and FQGTGA. CDR3 in DNA: TGTGCCAGCAGCTCTAGACAGTCCCAAGAGACCCAGTACTTC. Protein: CASSSRQSQETQYF.

Only a few counts were recorded for this clone. V and J are TRBV29-1 and TRBJ2-3, with D possibly being TRBD1 or TRBD2 (6 bases each). The germline CDR1 and CDR2 sequences are SQVTM and ANQGSEA. The CDR3 covers 14 residues. V lost 6 bases and J 1 base, leaving 14 bases between the germline ends. CDR3 in DNA: TGCAGCGTGGGCCAGGGGACTCGCACAGATACGCAGTATTTT. Its protein is CSVGQGTRTDTQYF.

The chain is built from TRBV27 and TRBJ1-6; D not certain. The CDR3 sequence is 12 residues long. Germline loops: CDR1 MNHEY, CDR2 SMNVEV (reference sequence). Between the trimmed V and J ends, which lost 3 bases and 8 bases, there was a span of 5 bases. The CDR3 region is CASSFLYSPLHF. For the CDR3, the DNA is TGTGCCAGCAGTTTCTTATATTCACCCCTCCACTTT.